Following are 22 T cell receptor beta chains from one sample sequenced in a study of regulatory T cells in long-lasting Graves disease. Building the TCR beta libraries relied on iRepertoire HTBI primers, and CDR3 regions underwent Arm-PCR. Using its own MiXCR run on the multiplex PCR reads, TCRdb lists one record per CDR3 protein. Among 350,000 to 500,000 distinct CDR3 sequences listed, roughly 17% were seen once. Time point noted: newly diagnosed GD, antithyroid drugs for less than 3 months. Extracted PBMC RNA gave rise to the TCR library. These same data were also listed under a study on T cells in Graves' hyperthyroidism and ophthalmopathy.

The sequencing here drew on peripheral blood mononuclear cells (PBMCs), taken at new diagnosis, from a patient treated with antithyroid drugs. These receptor sequences come from a woman under 30 with Graves disease.

Only a few counts were recorded for this clonotype. This chain connects TRBV27 to TRBJ2-3, with D maybe TRBD2 (6 bases). Germline CDR1 is MNHEY and CDR2 is SMNVEV (reference sequence). This CDR3 comprises 20 residues. Trimming removed 3 bases at V and 0 bases at J, with 25 bases between. DNA of the CDR3: TGTGCCAGCAGTTTGGCCTCTTTCTTCCCACGGGACTCAAGCACAGATACGCAGTATTTT. This sequence encodes CASSLASFFPRDSSTDTQYF.

The V gene is TRBV12-5, the J gene TRBJ2-2; 8 bases align to TRBD1. Germline CDR1 reads LGHNT; CDR2 reads FRNRAP. Losses at the gene ends were 0 bases for V and 3 bases for J; bases not matched to a gene: 12. The CDR3 consists of 19 residues. The DNA for the CDR3 is TGTGCTAGTGGTTTGGTACTGTCGCAGGGGGCTTTTGACACCGGGGAGCTGTTTTTT. Translated, it gives CASGLVLSQGAFDTGELFF.

This clonotype was counted many times. V gene TRBV27 combines with J gene TRBJ2-7; TRBD1 might be the D (6 bases). This CDR3 has 15 amino acids. CDR1 is MNHEY, CDR2 SMNVEV, per germline (reference sequence). V dropped 3 bases and J dropped 0 bases, with 12 bases sitting between them. CDR3 loop: CASSFVTGSSYEQYF. The CDR3 DNA reads TGTGCCAGCAGTTTTGTGACAGGAAGCTCCTACGAGCAGTACTTC.

The V call is TRBV7-9, the J call TRBJ1-1; D is undetermined. This CDR3 is 15 amino acids long. Trimming shortened V by 1 base and J by 2 bases, and 11 bases separated the two germline ends. Germline V lookup: CDR1 SEHNR, CDR2 FQNEAQ (reference sequence). The CDR3 here is CASSLGDHRNTEAFF. As DNA, the CDR3 is TGTGCCAGCAGCTTAGGAGACCACCGAAACACTGAAGCTTTCTTT.

This clonotype was recorded many times. The chain links TRBV28 to TRBJ2-7, with 11 bases identical to TRBD2. The CDR3 has 14 amino acids. Germline V lookup: CDR1 MDHEN, CDR2 SYDVKM. Trimming removed 3 bases from V and 11 bases from J; junction bases left unmatched: 9. CDR3 nucleotides: TGTGCCAGCAGTTTTCGGGAGGGACTAGCGGAAAAGTACTTC. This sequence encodes CASSFREGLAEKYF. Full variable domain (remainder filled in from reference TRBV28 and TRBJ2-7): DVKVTQSSRYLVKRTGEKVFLECVQDMDHENMFWYRQDPGLGLRLIYFSYDVKMKEKGDIPEGYSVSREKKERFSLILESASTNQTSMYLCASSFREGLAEKYFGPGTRLTVT.

The rearrangement uses TRBV5-5 and TRBJ2-1; perhaps TRBD1 as D (5 bases). The CDR3 loop spans 14 amino acids. Per germline, CDR1 SGHKS and CDR2 YYEKEE (reference sequence). The V end was cut by 3 bases, the J end by 8 bases, with 15 bases between. The CDR3 DNA follows: TGTGCCAGCAGCTATTCAGCAGGGCGTTATGAGCAGTTCTTC. Its translation is CASSYSAGRYEQFF.

In this sample, this clonotype turned up many times. This chain uses TRBV12-3 or TRBV12-4 with TRBJ1-5; 9 bases align to TRBD1. This CDR3 has 18 amino acids. J gave up 3 bases and V 6 bases, and 15 bases lay outside the gene matches. CDR3 region: CASSRSTPGTGSNQPQHF. CDR3 bases: TGTGCCAGCAGCCGATCAACCCCCGGGACAGGGTCCAATCAGCCCCAGCATTTT.

With regard to this clonotype: One base away lies a much larger clone, so this may be a sequencing read error. The chain couples TRBV12-3 or TRBV12-4 to TRBJ2-4, with TRBD2 identical over 16 bases. With V trimmed by 4 bases and J by 13 bases, 22 bases remained unmatched. The CDR3 is 20 amino acids. CDR3 amino acids: CASSSGLSPGTSGRAWEQYF. In nucleotides, the CDR3 is TGTGCCAGCAGTTCGGGACTCTCGCCGGGGACTAGCGGGAGGGCCTGGGAGCAGTACTTC.

The chain recombines TRBV4-1 with TRBJ2-7; TRBD2 agrees at 8 bases. The ends lost 4 bases at V and 3 bases at J; junction bases unmatched: 14. This CDR3 has 17 amino acids. Germline-derived CDR1 and CDR2 are MGHRA and YSYEKL. The CDR3 sequence is CASSPEGMVAGYYEQYF. CDR3 coding DNA: TGCGCCAGCAGCCCCGAAGGTATGGTAGCGGGGTACTACGAGCAGTACTTC.

The chain recombines TRBV27 with TRBJ1-3, with D tentatively TRBD1 (6 bases). The V end was cut by 2 bases, the J end by 0 bases, with 11 bases between. Per the germline V gene, CDR1 is MNHEY and CDR2 is SMNVEV (reference sequence). The CDR3 is 16 amino acids. CDR3 bases: TGTGCCAGCAGTTTAAGGGGGGATTCCTCTGGAAACACCATATATTTT. It translates to CASSLRGDSSGNTIYF.

This clonotype appeared a few times. This chain joins TRBV20-1 and TRBJ2-2, with unresolved D. Trimming took 1 base from V and 1 from J, leaving 4 bases between them. The CDR3 length is 13 residues. Germline assignment: CDR1 DFQATT and CDR2 SNEGSKA (reference sequence). The CDR3 loop is CSARGRNTGELFF. CDR3 in DNA: TGCAGTGCTAGAGGCCGGAACACCGGGGAGCTGTTTTTT.

At least ten counts were recorded for this clonotype. J is TRBJ2-4 and V is TRBV7-2; TRBD2 might be the D (5 bases). V was pared by 6 bases and J by 0 bases, with 15 bases between. The V gene's germline CDR1 is SGHTA and CDR2 FQGNSA. The CDR3 spans 16 residues. As DNA, the CDR3 is TGTGCCAGCAGGAGACGGGGAAATGGAGCCAAAAACATTCAGTACTTC. This gives the protein CASRRRGNGAKNIQYF.

This clonotype was seen only a few times. This chain connects TRBV5-1 to TRBJ2-1; 10 bases map to TRBD1. This CDR3 has 16 amino acids. V shed 4 bases, J shed 3 bases, and the junction held 7 bases outside the gene matches. The germline V gene has CDR1 SGHRS and CDR2 YFSETQ. The CDR3 coding sequence is TGCGCCAGCAGCGTATCGGGACAGGGGAACTACAATGAGCAGTTCTTC. Protein: CASSVSGQGNYNEQFF. Together with reference TRBV5-1 and TRBJ2-1, the CDR3 gives the full variable domain: KAGVTQTPRYLIKTRGQQVTLSCSPISGHRSVSWYQQTPGQGLQFLFEYFSETQRNKGNFPGRFSGRQFSNSRSEMNVSTLELGDSALYLCASSVSGQGNYNEQFFGPGTRLTVL.

This clonotype turned up a few times. CDR3 bases: TGTGCCAGCTCACCACTTTTTAGCGGGACGTCCGGCGAGCAGTACTTC. Translation gives CASSPLFSGTSGEQYF. V is TRBV18 and J is TRBJ2-7; 8 nucleotides agree with TRBD2. There are 16 residues in the CDR3. J gave up 6 bases and V 1 base, and 11 bases lay outside the gene matches. The germline gives CDR1 KGHSH, CDR2 LQKENI.

At least ten counts were recorded for this clonotype. The chain carries TRBV5-4 and TRBJ2-5; 7 bases line up with TRBD1. The CDR3 loop spans 15 amino acids. The ends lost 0 bases at V and 4 bases at J; junction bases unmatched: 6. Germline lookup yields CDR1 SGHNT and CDR2 YYREEE (reference sequence). The CDR3 DNA follows: TGTGCCAGCAGCTTGGAGGGGACAGTTTTAGAGACCCAGTACTTC. It is translated as CASSLEGTVLETQYF.

Points on this clonotype: A much larger clone differs from this one at a single base, so this may be a read error. V and J are TRBV12-3 or TRBV12-4 and TRBJ2-7; maybe TRBD1 (6 bases). Trimming took 8 bases from V and 3 from J, leaving 26 bases between them. The CDR3 contains 17 residues. CDR3 nucleotides: TGTGCCAGCGGCTCCGGACAGAGCGTCCTACTCCTCTACGAGCAGTACTTC. Translating gives CASGSGQSVLLLYEQYF.

CDR3 residues: CSARAVAGAFYEQYF. The DNA for the CDR3 is TGCAGTGCTAGGGCGGTAGCGGGAGCGTTTTACGAGCAGTACTTC. The rearrangement uses TRBV20-1 and TRBJ2-7; TRBD2 aligns across 9 bases. The CDR3 consists of 15 residues. The germline V gene has CDR1 DFQATT and CDR2 SNEGSKA (reference sequence). The V and J ends lost 3 bases and 4 bases, in that order; junction bases with no gene match: 10.

This clonotype has at least ten counts. The chain joins TRBV7-2 to TRBJ2-7; maybe TRBD2 (5 bases). This CDR3 contains 15 residues. The V gene's germline CDR1 is SGHTA and CDR2 FQGNSA. V was cut by 5 bases and J by 0 bases, with 14 bases left in between. CDR3 nucleotides: TGTGCCAGCAGCCGCGGGCGGGCAAGCTCCTACGAGCAGTACTTC. Protein: CASSRGRASSYEQYF.

V gene TRBV20-1 combines with J gene TRBJ2-3; TRBD2 matches 7 bases. This CDR3 spans 16 amino acids. CDR1 is DFQATT, CDR2 SNEGSKA, per germline (reference sequence). V dropped 7 bases and J dropped 1; count of bases not matched to a gene: 14. The CDR3 DNA reads as TGCAGTGTTGGCGGCGCAAGCGGGGCCCGCACAGATACGCAGTATTTT. Protein sequence: CSVGGASGARTDTQYF.

As to this clonotype: An end of the junction differs from the germline gene, which may be a read error. This chain uses TRBV9 with TRBJ2-4; D is possibly TRBD1 (6 bases). The germline V gene encodes CDR1 SGDLS and CDR2 YYNGEE. This CDR3 comprises 14 residues. CDR3 DNA sequence: TGTGCCAGCAGCGTGGGGGCTGACAAAAACATTCAGTGCTTC. Amino acid sequence: CASSVGADKNIQCF.

The V and J genes are TRBV14 and TRBJ1-4; D ambiguous. V shed 4 bases and J shed 3 bases, with 15 bases lying between them. Germline V gene lookup returns CDR1 SGHDN and CDR2 FVKESK. CDR3 length equals 16 residues. CDR3 nucleotide sequence: TGTGCCAGCAGCCCGCTCGGCGTCGGGGCTAATGAAAAACTGTTTTTT. It codes for CASSPLGVGANEKLFF. The whole variable domain, filled in from reference TRBV14 and TRBJ1-4, reads EAGVTQFPSHSVIEKGQTVTLRCDPISGHDNLYWYRRVMGKEIKFLLHFVKESKQDESGMPNNRFLAERTGGTYSTLKVQPAELEDSGVYFCASSPLGVGANEKLFFGSGTQLSVL.

This clonotype was observed at least ten times. One end of the junction varies from germline; a read error may be responsible. This rearrangement joins TRBV20-1 to TRBJ1-1; tentative D call: TRBD1 (5 bases). The germline CDR1 and CDR2 sequences are DFQATT and SNEGSKA (reference sequence). The CDR3 consists of 12 residues. CDR3 region: CSARLDGTEAFF. The CDR3 bases are TGCAGTGCCCGATTGGATGGGACTGAAGCCTTCTTT.